Following are 21 T cell receptor beta chains from one sample sequenced in a study of cytomegalovirus exposure and HLA in healthy donors. Primers: 60 Vbeta forward and 13 Jbeta reverse. The table came from immunoSEQ multiplex PCR; TCRdb's copy has only in-frame clones and leaves some out. The sample contains roughly 100,000 clones, 75% to 85% of which appear only once. The sequenced sample consisted of PBMCs. The receptor set was obtained from a man younger than 35 in good health and CMV-seronegative.

With regard to this clone: The junction differs from germline at one of its ends, possibly a read error. The chain uses TRBV19 and TRBJ2-3; 8 bases are shared with TRBD1. Germline-derived CDR1 and CDR2 are LNHDA and SQIVND (reference sequence). This CDR3 has 13 amino acids. CDR3 sequence reads: CVSSGQGIDTQYF. The CDR3 nucleotides are TGTGTCAGTAGTGGACAGGGAATAGATACGCAGTATTTT.

J is TRBJ1-2 and V is TRBV6-5; TRBD1 matches 7 bases. The CDR3 runs 14 residues. Unmatched junction bases numbered 8, after V lost 6 bases and J lost 4 bases. The germline V gene encodes CDR1 MNHEY and CDR2 SVGAGI. For the CDR3, the DNA is TGTGCCAGCAGGGGGACAGCGACCCTCTATGGCTACACCTTC. Its translation is CASRGTATLYGYTF.

V gene TRBV7-2 combines with J gene TRBJ1-1; TRBD1 aligns across 7 bases. Germline loops: CDR1 SGHTA, CDR2 FQGNSA. The CDR3 consists of 14 residues. V was clipped by 6 bases and J by 4 bases; unmatched bases: 8. The CDR3 coding sequence is TGTGCCAGCAGTTTTCAGGGGGGTAGCACTGAAGCTTTCTTT. Residues: CASSFQGGSTEAFF.

This clone was counted only a few times. V gene TRBV2 combines with J gene TRBJ1-1; D not resolved. CDR1 SNHLY and CDR2 FYNNEI come from the germline V gene. CDR3 length equals 13 residues. Between the trimmed V and J ends, which lost 4 bases and 0 bases, there was a span of 6 bases. This CDR3 reads CASSAQVNTEAFF. In nucleotides, the CDR3 is TGTGCCAGCAGTGCCCAGGTGAACACTGAAGCTTTCTTT.

This rearrangement joins TRBV4-3 to TRBJ1-1; D call uncertain. From germline, CDR1 is LGHNA and CDR2 YSLEER. This CDR3 spans 14 amino acids. The V end lost 1 base, the J end lost 3 bases, and 9 bases lay between the germline ends. The CDR3 protein is CASSQAGLYTEAFF. For the CDR3, the DNA is TGCGCCAGCAGCCAAGCGGGTCTATACACTGAAGCTTTCTTT.

The rearrangement links TRBV10-2 to TRBJ2-5; 8 nucleotides agree with TRBD1. The DNA end is more similar to TRBJ2-7, so the J call may be wrong. This CDR3 is 13 amino acids long. Germline V gives CDR1 WSHSY, CDR2 SAAADI. For the CDR3, the DNA is TGCGCCAGCAAAACAGGGGGAGCCTACGAGCAGTACTTC. Its protein is CASKTGGAYEQYF.

The chain employs TRBV14 and TRBJ2-4, with 9 bases lining up with TRBD1. The germline gives CDR1 SGHDN, CDR2 FVKESK. CDR3 length: 14 amino acids. V lost 4 bases, J lost 6 bases, and 4 bases stayed unmatched. CDR3 in DNA: TGTGCCAGCAGCCGGACAGGGGAAGGAAACATTCAGTACTTC. This codes for CASSRTGEGNIQYF.

This sequence joins TRBV29-1 and TRBJ2-1; tentatively, D is TRBD1 (6 bases). V lost 6 bases to trimming and J lost 9 bases, with 18 bases between them. This CDR3 spans 13 amino acids. Germline V gene sequence: CDR1 SQVTM, CDR2 ANQGSEA. CDR3 sequence reads: CSVDQGMSIEQFF. CDR3 DNA sequence: TGCAGCGTGGACCAGGGGATGTCTATTGAGCAGTTCTTC.

This clone was detected a few times. This chain connects TRBV4-1 to TRBJ2-7, with D perhaps matching TRBD2 (5 bases). CDR3 length equals 14 residues. Germline V CDR1 and CDR2: MGHRA, YSYEKL. Trimming removed 6 bases from V and 4 bases from J, with 16 bases in between. CDR3 DNA: TGCGCCAGCAGTGAAGCGGAACACGGTTACGAGCAGTACTTC. This codes for CASSEAEHGYEQYF.

The chain couples TRBV12-5 to TRBJ1-5, with D possibly matching TRBD1 (6 bases). V lost 1 base, J lost 3 bases, and 16 bases lay in between. Germline V gene data show CDR1 as LGHNT and CDR2 as FRNRAP. This CDR3 region has 17 residues. In DNA, the CDR3 is TGTGCTAGTGGTTTGGCTCATTTTACAGGGACCAATCAGCCCCAGCATTTT. Amino acid sequence: CASGLAHFTGTNQPQHF. The full variable domain, with the rest looked up from reference TRBV12-5 and TRBJ1-5, is DARVTQTPRHKVTEMGQEVTMRCQPILGHNTVFWYRQTMMQGLELLAYFRNRAPLDDSGMPKDRFSAEMPDATLATLKIQPSEPRDSAVYFCASGLAHFTGTNQPQHFGDGTRLSIL.

The V call is TRBV2, the J call TRBJ1-2; TRBD1 agrees at 9 bases. Germline V gene data show CDR1 as SNHLY and CDR2 as FYNNEI. With 6 bases clipped from V and 2 bases from J, the junction kept 13 bases outside the gene matches. The CDR3 totals 17 residues. The CDR3 sequence: CASRGITRDRVNYGYTF. Written as DNA, the CDR3 is TGTGCCAGCAGGGGAATCACCCGGGACAGGGTAAACTATGGCTACACCTTC.

This chain connects TRBV27 to TRBJ2-7, with D possibly TRBD2 on 6 matching bases. Germline lookup yields CDR1 MNHEY and CDR2 SMNVEV (reference sequence). This CDR3 comprises 16 residues. The ends were cut back, 4 bases at V and 0 bases at J, with 16 bases in the middle. CDR3 region: CASSSYLPGDSYEQYF. The CDR3 DNA follows: TGTGCCAGCAGTTCCTACCTCCCGGGGGACTCCTACGAGCAGTACTTC.

CDR3 residues: CASGPLAVLTDTQYF. In nucleotides, the CDR3 is TGTGCCAGTGGGCCACTAGCTGTACTCACAGATACGCAGTATTTT. The V and J genes are TRBV19 and TRBJ2-3; tentative D call: TRBD2 (6 bases). The CDR3 sequence is 15 residues long. V lost 8 bases and J 2 bases, leaving 17 bases between the germline ends. Germline V gene lookup returns CDR1 LNHDA and CDR2 SQIVND (reference sequence).

The rearrangement links TRBV5-6 to TRBJ2-7; 7 nucleotides align to TRBD1. Germline V CDR1 and CDR2: SGHDT, YYEEEE. Trimming at V came to 6 bases and at J to 6 bases, leaving 18 bases not matched to a gene. The CDR3 runs to 16 residues. The CDR3 spells CASTRSGQVPRSEQYF. CDR3 in DNA: TGTGCCAGCACCCGTAGTGGACAGGTCCCTCGCTCCGAGCAGTACTTC.

The V gene is TRBV5-4, the J gene TRBJ1-2; tentative D call: TRBD1 (5 bases). Per the germline V gene, CDR1 is SGHNT and CDR2 is YYREEE (reference sequence). This CDR3 has 15 amino acids. V shed 3 bases and J shed 1 base, with 13 bases lying between them. CDR3 nucleotide sequence: TGTGCCAGCAGCTACGCTATCGGGGGTAACTATGGCTACACCTTC. Translated, it gives CASSYAIGGNYGYTF.

This rearrangement joins TRBV10-3 to TRBJ1-5, with 9 bases fitting TRBD1. This CDR3 has 15 residues. Germline trimming cut 6 bases from V and 3 bases from J; bases unmatched to any gene: 6. Germline CDR1 ENHRY, CDR2 SYGVKD. CDR3 loop: CAIRADRGNNQPQHF. CDR3 bases: TGTGCCATCAGGGCGGACAGGGGAAACAATCAGCCCCAGCATTTT.

The CDR3 bases are TGTGCCAGCAGTTCCCCCGGGACAAATACCTACGAGCAGTACTTC. Translating gives CASSSPGTNTYEQYF. J is TRBJ2-7 and V is TRBV27; tentative D call: TRBD1 (6 bases). The length of the CDR3 is 15 residues. Trimming removed 4 bases at V and 2 bases at J, with 15 bases between. Germline CDR1 and CDR2: MNHEY and SMNVEV (reference sequence).

The genes are TRBV19 and TRBJ1-2; D is perhaps TRBD1 (5 bases). V shed 1 base and J shed 3 bases, with 9 bases lying between them. The germline V gene encodes CDR1 LNHDA and CDR2 SQIVND (reference sequence). The CDR3 loop spans 14 amino acids. CDR3 in amino acids: CASSIGGADYGYTF. The CDR3 DNA reads TGTGCCAGTAGTATAGGGGGCGCGGACTATGGCTACACCTTC.

The V gene is TRBV6-1, the J gene TRBJ1-1, with D unresolved. Germline V gene data show CDR1 as MNHNS and CDR2 as SASEGT. This CDR3 has 14 residues. The V end lost 5 bases, the J end lost 2 bases, and 12 bases lay between the germline ends. CDR3 protein: CASSHGSPNTEAFF. The CDR3 region has the DNA TGTGCCAGCAGTCACGGGTCCCCAAACACTGAAGCTTTCTTT.

The chain joins TRBV2 to TRBJ2-1; 9 nucleotides match TRBD2. Germline trimming cut 6 bases from V and 1 base from J; bases unmatched to any gene: 4. The germline CDR1 and CDR2 sequences are SNHLY and FYNNEI. CDR3 length: 15 amino acids. CDR3 in amino acids: CASRETSGSYNEQFF. CDR3 bases: TGTGCCAGCAGGGAGACTAGCGGTTCCTACAATGAGCAGTTCTTC.

This clone was detected only once. V usage is TRBV19 and J usage is TRBJ2-3, with TRBD2 matching over 9 bases. There are 14 residues in the CDR3. Trimming removed 7 bases from V and 3 bases from J; junction bases left unmatched: 5. Germline-derived CDR1 and CDR2 are LNHDA and SQIVND (reference sequence). CDR3 in DNA: TGTGCCAGTACCCTTAGCGGGAGTACAGATACGCAGTATTTT. Translating it yields CASTLSGSTDTQYF.